This is a list of T cell receptor beta chains from one sample in a study of T cells expressing NK-cell markers. TCRdb reworked the 5' RACE reads into one entry per CDR3 protein, no DNA. The data show about 260,000 distinct CDR3 sequences, and the top ten clones hold about 0.4%. Input material: blood T cells: a sorted CD56 or NKG2C T cell subset, CD4+ or CD8+ T cells, or bulk PBMC T cells (not recorded which). These receptors all stem from a man aged 18 to 30 in good health. The CDR3 runs from the conserved cysteine through the conserved F or W.

V,J,CDR3
TRBV24-1,TRBJ2-1,CATSDLRSSGGVSYNEQFF
TRBV5-1,TRBJ1-1,CASSPGQGKVTEAFF
TRBV20-1,TRBJ2-1,CSATRELSYNEQFF
TRBV5-5,TRBJ2-1,CASSFSPDRGHYNEQFF
TRBV25-1,TRBJ2-1,CASSARGFPYNEQFF
TRBV30,TRBJ2-2,CAWSRTGGASKAGELFF
TRBV10-3,TRBJ1-5,CAISGTHSNQPQHF
TRBV5-1,TRBJ2-3,CASSGLTGRADTQYF
TRBV5-1,TRBJ1-1,CASSLETGRLAEAFF
TRBV3-1,TRBJ2-2,CASSQSVSSWLRTSGELFF
TRBV29-1,TRBJ1-5,CSVGGKNQPQHF
TRBV7-2,TRBJ2-1,CASSLGSYNEQFF
TRBV5-5,TRBJ2-2,CASSQRPTGYNGELFF
TRBV18,TRBJ2-3,CASSPLLGGPTDTQYF
TRBV7-6,TRBJ2-1,CASSHRFRGSYNEQFF
TRBV20-1,TRBJ1-1,CSATIPATGNTEAFF
TRBV5-1,TRBJ1-2,CASSLNSPNYGYTF
TRBV28,TRBJ2-1,CASSSLVSRNEQFF
TRBV5-4,TRBJ2-7,CASSRDRGGLVEQYF
TRBV9,TRBJ2-3,CASSVARRQGTDTQYF